This entry lists 29 T cell receptor beta chains sequenced from one sample in a study of blood T cell repertoires in COVID-19. Some clones are missing from TCRdb's copy, which holds only in-frame ones; the method was immunoSEQ multiplex PCR. The sample contains 55,000 to 80,000 clones, about 73% of which appear only once. The sequenced sample was peripheral blood. The source is an elderly woman with acute or convalescent COVID-19.

The rearrangement links TRBV4-2 to TRBJ2-3; weak D call: TRBD1 (6 bases). The germline V gene has CDR1 LGHNA and CDR2 YNFKEQ. This CDR3 is built from 15 residues. The germline V and J ends were trimmed by 4 bases and 0 bases, with 11 bases remaining between them. The CDR3 region has the DNA TGTGCCAGCAGCCGAGAAGACAGGAGCACAGATACGCAGTATTTT. Translating it yields CASSREDRSTDTQYF.

The genes are TRBV29-1 and TRBJ2-1, with 8 positions matching TRBD2. This CDR3 has 14 residues. The ends lost 4 bases at V and 9 bases at J; junction bases unmatched: 11. Looked up from germline, CDR1 is SQVTM and CDR2 is ANQGSEA. The CDR3 DNA sequence: TGCAGCGTTGTTAGGACTAGCCAAATCTTTGAGCAGTTCTTC. This codes for CSVVRTSQIFEQFF.

The chain joins TRBV5-1 to TRBJ2-7, with D tentatively TRBD1 (5 bases). The CDR3 is 14 amino acids. Trimming removed 4 bases from V and 3 bases from J, with 14 bases in between. Germline V gene lookup returns CDR1 SGHRS and CDR2 YFSETQ. CDR3 protein: CASSVNGAGYEQYF. The CDR3, as DNA: TGCGCCAGCAGCGTGAATGGGGCTGGCTACGAGCAGTACTTC.

The CDR3 reads CASRERPGSPNTEAFF. The DNA for the CDR3 is TGTGCCAGTCGCGAAAGACCGGGGTCGCCGAACACTGAAGCTTTCTTT. This rearrangement joins TRBV19 to TRBJ1-1; D is unclear. V lost 8 bases to trimming and J lost 1 base, with 20 bases between them. This CDR3 is built from 16 residues. The germline V gene encodes CDR1 LNHDA and CDR2 SQIVND (reference sequence).

The chain joins TRBV6-6 to TRBJ2-3; the D gene is possibly TRBD2 (5 bases). Trimming stripped 6 bases from V and 9 bases from J, with 16 bases between. From germline, CDR1 is MNHNY and CDR2 SVGAGI (reference sequence). The CDR3 runs 13 residues. CDR3 in amino acids: CASSQGLAKTQYF. CDR3 nucleotides: TGTGCCAGCAGCCAAGGTCTAGCTAAGACGCAGTATTTT.

This clone was observed a single time. This chain joins TRBV5-8 and TRBJ1-5, with unresolved D. The germline gives CDR1 SGHTS, CDR2 YDEGEE. V lost 2 bases, J lost 2 bases, and 5 bases lay in between. The length of the CDR3 is 13 residues. CDR3 loop: CASSFVGNQPQHF. In nucleotides, the CDR3 is TGTGCCAGCAGCTTCGTCGGCAATCAGCCCCAGCATTTT.

The chain couples TRBV7-2 to TRBJ2-7; D may be TRBD1 (6 bases). The CDR3 runs 14 residues. Germline assignment: CDR1 SGHTA and CDR2 FQGNSA. V was cut by 3 bases and J by 1 base, with 10 bases left in between. The CDR3 here is CASSFVQGSYEQYF. The CDR3 DNA sequence: TGTGCCAGCAGCTTCGTCCAGGGGTCCTACGAGCAGTACTTC. The full variable domain, its missing parts supplied by reference TRBV7-2 and TRBJ2-7, is GAGVSQSPSNKVTEKGKDVELRCDPISGHTALYWYRQSLGQGLEFLIYFQGNSAPDKSGLPSDRFSAERTGGSVSTLTIQRTQQEDSAVYLCASSFVQGSYEQYFGPGTRLTVT.

V and J are TRBV27 and TRBJ2-7; no clear D. The length of the CDR3 is 15 residues. With 4 bases removed from V and 5 bases from J, the gap between germline ends came to 18 bases. Germline V gives CDR1 MNHEY, CDR2 SMNVEV (reference sequence). The CDR3 nucleotides are TGTGCCAGCAGTTCCTTCCGGTATCGCGTTGACGAGCAGTACTTC. Protein: CASSSFRYRVDEQYF.

The genes are TRBV19 and TRBJ2-4; 10 bases are a match to TRBD1. The germline CDR1 and CDR2 sequences are LNHDA and SQIVND (reference sequence). The CDR3 is 15 residues long. V lost 5 bases and J lost 4; bases outside the gene matches: 5. CDR3 loop: CASSAPGQGKNIQYF. As DNA, the CDR3 is TGTGCCAGTAGTGCCCCGGGACAGGGGAAAAACATTCAGTACTTC.

The CDR3 reads CAWSPQGGEQYF. CDR3 sequence (DNA): TGTGCCTGGAGTCCACAGGGGGGCGAGCAGTACTTC. The chain recombines TRBV30 with TRBJ2-7; 8 nucleotides align to TRBD1. This CDR3 contains 12 residues. Germline-derived CDR1 and CDR2 are GTSNPN and SVGIG (reference sequence). V was pared by 2 bases and J by 6 bases, with 3 bases of the junction left unmatched.

This clone appeared once. The chain links TRBV5-1 to TRBJ2-7; D gene uncertain. V shed 0 bases and J shed 3 bases, with 13 bases lying between them. Germline loops: CDR1 SGHRS, CDR2 YFSETQ. This CDR3 spans 15 amino acids. CDR3 region: CASSLESARGYEQYF. Written as DNA, the CDR3 is TGCGCCAGCAGCTTGGAGTCTGCCCGCGGCTACGAGCAGTACTTC.

The chain is built from TRBV6-4 and TRBJ2-1; 13 bases agree with TRBD2. The CDR3 is 16 amino acids. The germline gives CDR1 MRHNA, CDR2 SNTAGT. V dropped 5 bases and J dropped 0; count of bases not matched to a gene: 1. CDR3 amino acids: CASSRTSGSSYNEQFF. The CDR3 bases are TGTGCCAGCAGTCGGACTAGCGGGAGCTCCTACAATGAGCAGTTCTTC.

A few counts support this clone. The genes are TRBV19 and TRBJ1-5; no clear D. CDR3 length: 13 residues. Between the trimmed V and J ends, which lost 5 bases and 5 bases, there was a span of 10 bases. Germline V gene lookup returns CDR1 LNHDA and CDR2 SQIVND (reference sequence). DNA for the CDR3: TGTGCCAGTAGTGGAGAACGGCATCAGCCCCAGCATTTT. As protein: CASSGERHQPQHF.

This chain uses TRBV19 with TRBJ1-1, with D possibly matching TRBD1 (5 bases). Trimming removed 1 base at V and 4 bases at J, with 7 bases between. In germline, CDR1 is LNHDA, CDR2 SQIVND (reference sequence). The CDR3 consists of 13 residues. The CDR3: CASSIVGPTEAFF. The CDR3 coding sequence is TGTGCCAGTAGTATAGTGGGGCCCACTGAAGCTTTCTTT. The variable domain in full, with the rest retrieved from reference TRBV19 and TRBJ1-1, is DGGITQSPKYLFRKEGQNVTLSCEQNLNHDAMYWYRQDPGQGLRLIYYSQIVNDFQKGDIAEGYSVSREKKESFPLTVTSAQKNPTAFYLCASSIVGPTEAFFGQGTRLTVV.

This clone has just a few counts. This chain links TRBV24-1 with TRBJ2-2; 12 bases fit TRBD2. This CDR3 spans 20 amino acids. With V trimmed by 4 bases and J by 3 bases, 14 bases remained unmatched. The germline V gene has CDR1 KGHDR and CDR2 SFDVKD. The chain's CDR3 is CATSEWGLGLAGLDTGELFF. In DNA, the CDR3 is TGTGCCACCAGTGAATGGGGTCTCGGACTAGCGGGACTCGACACCGGGGAGCTGTTTTTT.

The chain has TRBV7-3 and TRBJ2-4; 9 bases align to TRBD2. Trimming removed 5 bases from V and 2 bases from J; junction bases left unmatched: 13. Germline V CDR1 and CDR2: SGHTA, FQGTGA. CDR3 size: 18 residues. The CDR3 sequence is CASSAGNSGSPTKNIQYF. As DNA, the CDR3 is TGTGCCAGCAGCGCAGGCAATAGCGGGAGTCCGACCAAAAACATTCAGTACTTC.

The J gene is TRBJ2-6, the V gene TRBV5-1; no firm D call. Germline V gene data show CDR1 as SGHRS and CDR2 as YFSETQ. This CDR3 region has 15 residues. V gave up 0 bases and J gave up 0 bases, with 4 bases separating them. CDR3 protein: CASSLDGSGANVLTF. CDR3 DNA: TGCGCCAGCAGCTTGGACGGCTCTGGGGCCAACGTCCTGACTTTC.

V gene TRBV19 combines with J gene TRBJ1-5; weak D call: TRBD1 (5 bases). V was trimmed by 5 bases and J by 7 bases, leaving 12 bases between them. The germline gives CDR1 LNHDA, CDR2 SQIVND (reference sequence). This CDR3 has 13 amino acids. The CDR3 DNA is TGTGCCAGTAGTTTGGACATCGGCCAGCCCCAGCATTTT. Its translation is CASSLDIGQPQHF.

The V call is TRBV7-2, the J call TRBJ2-4; unclear D gene. CDR1 and CDR2 from the germline V gene are SGHTA and FQGNSA. V was pared by 2 bases and J by 2 bases, with 19 bases between. This CDR3 comprises 18 residues. The CDR3 sequence: CASSLRSGPYESKNIQYF. The CDR3 nucleotides read TGTGCCAGCAGCTTACGATCAGGTCCCTATGAGTCCAAAAACATTCAGTACTTC.

The chain employs TRBV12-3 or TRBV12-4 and TRBJ1-1; no clear D gene. With 6 bases removed from V and 7 bases from J, the gap between germline ends came to 12 bases. The CDR3 has 12 amino acids. The CDR3 sequence: CASSSWEDEAFF. CDR3 in DNA: TGTGCCAGCAGCTCCTGGGAGGATGAAGCTTTCTTT.

The V gene is TRBV5-1, the J gene TRBJ2-3, with 10 bases fitting TRBD2. After removal of 4 bases from V and 2 bases from J, the junction contained 4 bases not matched to a gene. CDR1 is SGHRS and CDR2 is YFSETQ in the germline V gene. The CDR3 has 15 residues. CDR3 region: CASSGSGRDTDTQYF. The CDR3 DNA reads as TGCGCCAGCAGCGGGAGCGGGAGGGACACAGATACGCAGTATTTT.

J is TRBJ1-3 and V is TRBV11-2, with TRBD1 identical over 8 bases. Germline V gene sequence: CDR1 SGHAT, CDR2 FQNNGV. The CDR3 has 15 residues. V was pared by 4 bases and J by 5 bases, with 7 bases of the junction left unmatched. The CDR3 loop is CASSSIRGQRNTIYF. Written as DNA, the CDR3 is TGTGCCAGCAGCTCAATCAGGGGGCAAAGAAACACCATATATTTT. Variable domain in full (rest from reference TRBV11-2 and TRBJ1-3): EAGVAQSPRYKIIEKRQSVAFWCNPISGHATLYWYQQILGQGPKLLIQFQNNGVVDDSQLPKDRFSAERLKGVDSTLKIQPAKLEDSAVYLCASSSIRGQRNTIYFGEGSWLTVV.

The gene calls are TRBV24-1 and TRBJ2-7; 9 bases map to TRBD2. Germline V gene sequence: CDR1 KGHDR, CDR2 SFDVKD. This CDR3 comprises 16 residues. After removal of 2 bases from V and 3 bases from J, the junction contained 7 bases not matched to a gene. The CDR3 region is CATSDSAGGSRYEQYF. CDR3 nucleotides: TGTGCCACCAGTGATTCGGCGGGAGGGAGTCGCTACGAGCAGTACTTC.

The chain couples TRBV28 to TRBJ1-2; TRBD1 is a possible D gene (5 bases). The CDR3 runs to 17 residues. Germline assignment: CDR1 MDHEN and CDR2 SYDVKM. The V gene lost 4 bases and the J gene lost 2 bases, with 20 bases spanning the gap. CDR3 amino acids: CASSSHEAGQINYGYTF. In DNA form, the CDR3 reads TGTGCCAGCAGTTCCCATGAGGCAGGGCAAATAAACTATGGCTACACCTTC.

Written as DNA, the CDR3 is TGTGCCAGCAGCTTGGTGGGCAGGCCAACGACCTATGGCTACACCTTC. It is translated as CASSLVGRPTTYGYTF. The rearrangement links TRBV5-6 to TRBJ1-2; the D is unclear. Germline assignment: CDR1 SGHDT and CDR2 YYEEEE. The CDR3 has 16 amino acids. The V end was cut by 0 bases, the J end by 4 bases, with 16 bases between.

The genes are TRBV7-8 and TRBJ2-3; 9 bases align to TRBD1. V shed 5 bases and J 1 base; nucleotides not matched to a gene: 7. The germline gives CDR1 SGHVS, CDR2 FQNEAQ. The CDR3 runs to 16 residues. The CDR3 here is CASSAGQGTGTDTQYF. CDR3 DNA: TGTGCCAGCAGCGCCGGACAGGGGACTGGCACAGATACGCAGTATTTT.

A few counts support this clone. The CDR3 DNA is TGTGCCTGGACACAAAACACGGTCGGGGGTCAGCCCCAGCATTTT. This translates into CAWTQNTVGGQPQHF. V and J are TRBV30 and TRBJ1-5; D might be TRBD1 (5 bases). The CDR3 consists of 15 residues. Trimming shortened V by 4 bases and J by 6 bases, and 19 bases separated the two germline ends. The germline CDR1 and CDR2 sequences are GTSNPN and SVGIG (reference sequence).

The CDR3 loop is CASSLMRASTYEQYF. The CDR3 nucleotides are TGTGCCAGCAGCTTAATGCGGGCCTCTACCTACGAGCAGTACTTC. The rearrangement links TRBV11-2 to TRBJ2-7, with a possible D match to TRBD2 (5 bases). The CDR3 runs to 15 residues. V was shortened by 2 bases and J by 2 bases, with 13 bases between the two germline ends. CDR1 is SGHAT, CDR2 FQNNGV, per germline.

This clone was counted ten times or more. The CDR3 here is CASSLRQLNSPLHF. DNA of the CDR3: TGTGCCAGCAGCTTAAGACAGCTTAATTCACCCCTCCACTTT. The chain recombines TRBV5-6 with TRBJ1-6; tentatively, D is TRBD1 (5 bases). The ends were cut back, 2 bases at V and 6 bases at J, with 9 bases in the middle. The CDR3 is made up of 14 amino acids. Germline-derived CDR1 and CDR2 are SGHDT and YYEEEE.